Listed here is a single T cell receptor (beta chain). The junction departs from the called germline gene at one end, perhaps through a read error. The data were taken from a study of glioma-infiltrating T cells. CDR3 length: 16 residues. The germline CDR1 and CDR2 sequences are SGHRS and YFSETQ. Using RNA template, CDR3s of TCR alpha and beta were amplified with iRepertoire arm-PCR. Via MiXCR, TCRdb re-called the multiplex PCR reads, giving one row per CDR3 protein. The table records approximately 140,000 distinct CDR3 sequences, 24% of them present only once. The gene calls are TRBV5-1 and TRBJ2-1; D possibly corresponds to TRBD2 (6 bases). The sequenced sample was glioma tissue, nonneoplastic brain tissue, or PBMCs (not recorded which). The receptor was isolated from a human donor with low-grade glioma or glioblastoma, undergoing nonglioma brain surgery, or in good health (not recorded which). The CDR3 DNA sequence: TGCGCCAACAGCCCTGCGACCGGGGGAACCTACAATGAGCAGTTCTTC. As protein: CANSPATGGTYNEQFF.